These 27 T cell receptor beta chains originate from one sample sequenced in a study of cytomegalovirus exposure and HLA in healthy donors. With 60 Vbeta and 13 Jbeta primers, the PCR was carried out. The method was immunoSEQ multiplex PCR; TCRdb's version includes in-frame clones alone and lacks a portion of them. Here the sample spans about 130,000 clones, 70% to 85% being singletons. Sequencing was done on a sample of PBMCs. The source of these receptors is a boy younger than 10 in good health and CMV-seronegative.

The chain has TRBV13 and TRBJ2-1, with D possibly TRBD2 on 5 matching bases. Germline lookup yields CDR1 PRHDT and CDR2 FYEKMQ (reference sequence). The CDR3 is made up of 15 amino acids. Trimming took 5 bases from V and 4 from J, leaving 15 bases between them. The CDR3 loop reads CASSGPGGPYNEQFF. CDR3 DNA sequence: TGTGCCAGCAGCGGACCTGGCGGGCCTTACAATGAGCAGTTCTTC.

In this sample, this clone turned up a few times. V is TRBV7-2 and J is TRBJ2-3; D is possibly TRBD1 (5 bases). Trimming cost V 2 bases and J 14 bases, with 17 bases left between them. The CDR3 is made up of 13 amino acids. The germline V gene has CDR1 SGHTA and CDR2 FQGNSA. The CDR3 loop is CASSLTGRAPGYF. The DNA of the CDR3 is TGTGCCAGCAGCTTAACAGGCCGGGCCCCTGGGTATTTT.

V is TRBV18 and J is TRBJ1-2; 8 bases are shared with TRBD1. This CDR3 spans 19 amino acids. J gave up 4 bases and V 1 base, and 17 bases lay outside the gene matches. CDR1 is KGHSH and CDR2 is LQKENI in the germline V gene. As DNA, the CDR3 is TGTGCCAGCTCACCACTTGGGCCGAGCTTGGACAGGGCGGCCTATGGCTACACCTTC. Translation gives CASSPLGPSLDRAAYGYTF. The whole variable domain, filled in from reference TRBV18 and TRBJ1-2, reads NAGVMQNPRHLVRRRGQEARLRCSPMKGHSHVYWYRQLPEEGLKFMVYLQKENIIDESGMPKERFSAEFPKEGPSILRIQQVVRGDSAAYFCASSPLGPSLDRAAYGYTFGSGTRLTVV.

This chain joins TRBV7-9 and TRBJ1-1; 8 nucleotides agree with TRBD1. The junction had 0 bases not matched to a gene; V was cut back by 3 bases and J by 0 bases. Germline CDR1 reads SEHNR; CDR2 reads FQNEAQ (reference sequence). This CDR3 has 14 residues. This chain's CDR3 is CASSLDRVNTEAFF. In DNA, the CDR3 is TGTGCCAGCAGCTTGGACAGGGTGAACACTGAAGCTTTCTTT.

This clone was detected only a few times. This chain uses TRBV7-2 with TRBJ2-7; 8 bases line up with TRBD1. V shed 4 bases and J 5 bases; nucleotides not matched to a gene: 7. This CDR3 is 14 amino acids long. Germline V gene data show CDR1 as SGHTA and CDR2 as FQGNSA. The CDR3 sequence is CASSSDRGRNEQYF. CDR3 DNA sequence: TGTGCCAGCAGCTCTGACAGGGGACGTAACGAGCAGTACTTC.

The count of this clone is one. This sequence joins TRBV13 and TRBJ2-1; TRBD1 is a possible D gene (6 bases). The CDR3 length is 15 residues. V dropped 5 bases and J dropped 3 bases, with 14 bases sitting between them. CDR1 and CDR2 (germline): PRHDT, FYEKMQ (reference sequence). CDR3 sequence: CASSRVGALYNEQFF. In DNA, the CDR3 is TGTGCCAGCAGCAGGGTGGGGGCTCTCTACAATGAGCAGTTCTTC. Using reference TRBV13 and TRBJ2-1 for the parts outside the CDR3, the full variable domain is AAGVIQSPRHLIKEKRETATLKCYPIPRHDTVYWYQQGPGQDPQFLISFYEKMQSDKGSIPDRFSAQQFSDYHSELNMSSLELGDSALYFCASSRVGALYNEQFFGPGTRLTVL.

V usage is TRBV4-1 and J usage is TRBJ2-5; D is perhaps TRBD1 (6 bases). The DNA end is more similar to TRBJ2-7, so the J call may be wrong. The CDR3 is 15 residues long. Germline assignment: CDR1 MGHRA and CDR2 YSYEKL. CDR3 in amino acids: CASSQVPGDSYEQYF. The DNA for the CDR3 is TGCGCCAGCAGCCAAGTTCCAGGGGATTCCTACGAGCAGTACTTC.

The chain recombines TRBV4-1 with TRBJ2-2, with TRBD2 matching 9 bases. Trimming cost V 4 bases and J 3 bases; bases outside gene matches: 6. Looked up from germline, CDR1 is MGHRA and CDR2 is YSYEKL. CDR3 length: 16 residues. CDR3 sequence reads: CASSPLAGGDTGELFF. The CDR3 DNA sequence: TGCGCCAGCAGCCCTCTGGCGGGAGGGGACACCGGGGAGCTGTTTTTT.

The rearrangement joins TRBV11-2 to TRBJ2-1, with TRBD2 identical over 9 bases. Trimming removed 1 base from V and 2 bases from J; junction bases left unmatched: 3. CDR1 is SGHAT, CDR2 FQNNGV, per germline. The CDR3 is 16 residues long. The CDR3, as DNA: TGTGCCAGCAGCTTAGGGTGGACTAGCGCCTACAATGAGCAGTTCTTC. Residues: CASSLGWTSAYNEQFF.

This clone came up a few times. The chain is built from TRBV6-6 and TRBJ1-2; the match to TRBD1 covers 8 bases. V trimming: 7 bases; J trimming: 2 bases; junction bases outside the gene matches: 9. This CDR3 region has 15 residues. Germline V gives CDR1 MNHNY, CDR2 SVGAGI (reference sequence). The CDR3 protein is CASIPADRENYGYTF. CDR3 nucleotide sequence: TGTGCCAGCATCCCCGCGGACAGGGAAAACTATGGCTACACCTTC.

The chain uses TRBV7-8 and TRBJ1-1; 10 bases are a match to TRBD1. The ends lost 5 bases at V and 4 bases at J; junction bases unmatched: 13. The CDR3 is 17 amino acids. Germline CDR1 SGHVS, CDR2 FQNEAQ. The CDR3 is CASSRRQGATQFTEAFF. The DNA of the CDR3 is TGTGCCAGCAGCAGAAGACAGGGGGCTACCCAGTTCACTGAAGCTTTCTTT.

This chain joins TRBV25-1 and TRBJ1-4; the D gene is possibly TRBD1 (5 bases). Trimming removed 7 bases at V and 3 bases at J, with 12 bases between. The germline V gene encodes CDR1 MGHDK and CDR2 SYGVNS. The CDR3 runs 14 residues. Here the CDR3 reads CASTGVGSNEKLFF. DNA for the CDR3: TGTGCCAGCACGGGGGTTGGATCTAATGAAAAACTGTTTTTT.

The chain has TRBV6-1 and TRBJ2-3, with no clear D. Per germline, CDR1 MNHNS and CDR2 SASEGT. The CDR3 is made up of 15 amino acids. Trimming removed 2 bases at V and 0 bases at J, with 9 bases between. The CDR3 protein is CASSESMGSTDTQYF. CDR3 DNA: TGTGCCAGCAGTGAATCAATGGGCAGCACAGATACGCAGTATTTT.

The V and J genes are TRBV5-4 and TRBJ2-7, with TRBD2 as a possible D gene (6 bases). The CDR3 loop spans 15 amino acids. Germline values: CDR1 SGHNT, CDR2 YYREEE (reference sequence). V dropped 4 bases and J dropped 3 bases, with 17 bases sitting between them. The CDR3 spells CASSQYGLTVYEQYV. The CDR3 DNA is TGTGCCAGCAGCCAGTACGGACTAACGGTCTACGAGCAGTACGTC.

This chain uses TRBV4-2 with TRBJ2-7, with 9 bases matching TRBD1. J lost 2 bases, V lost 3 bases, and 8 bases had no gene match. The germline V gene encodes CDR1 LGHNA and CDR2 YNFKEQ. CDR3 length equals 16 residues. The CDR3 nucleotides are TGTGCCAGCAGCCATTTACCGGGACAGGGAACCTACGAGCAGTACTTC. This codes for CASSHLPGQGTYEQYF.

The rearrangement uses TRBV13 and TRBJ2-7; 8 nucleotides match TRBD1. The trim removed 2 bases at V and 3 bases at J, leaving 0 bases unmatched. Germline V lookup: CDR1 PRHDT, CDR2 FYEKMQ (reference sequence). The CDR3 is made up of 13 amino acids. The CDR3 DNA reads TGTGCCAGCAGCTTAACAGGGGGCTACGAGCAGTACGTC. Its protein is CASSLTGGYEQYV.

The chain uses TRBV14 and TRBJ2-6; D is unresolved. This CDR3 contains 16 residues. Trimming cost V 1 base and J 3 bases, with 10 bases left between them. Germline lookup yields CDR1 SGHDN and CDR2 FVKESK. The CDR3 is CASSQVPSFGANVLTF. DNA of the CDR3: TGTGCCAGCAGCCAAGTCCCCTCCTTTGGGGCCAACGTCCTGACTTTC.

The chain employs TRBV7-6 and TRBJ2-6, with a weak D call TRBD2 (6 bases). CDR1 and CDR2 from the germline V gene are SGHVS and FNYEAQ. The CDR3 sequence is 16 residues long. Trimming shortened V by 1 base and J by 3 bases, and 10 bases separated the two germline ends. The CDR3 here is CASSLVAGYGANVLTF. DNA of the CDR3: TGTGCCAGCAGCTTAGTGGCGGGGTATGGGGCCAACGTCCTGACTTTC.

This chain uses TRBV7-9 with TRBJ1-2; TRBD1 matches at 8 bases. Germline CDR1 SEHNR, CDR2 FQNEAQ (reference sequence). The CDR3 sequence is 16 residues long. J gave up 7 bases and V 5 bases, and 15 bases lay outside the gene matches. The CDR3: CASSARTGTGSGGYTF. Here the CDR3 DNA reads TGTGCCAGCAGCGCCCGGACAGGGACAGGATCTGGTGGCTACACCTTC.

This clone was detected a few times. This chain connects TRBV11-1 to TRBJ2-6, with D perhaps matching TRBD2 (5 bases). The V and J ends lost 1 base and 2 bases respectively, with 9 bases between them. Per the germline V gene, CDR1 is SGHAT and CDR2 is FQDESV (reference sequence). There are 16 residues in the CDR3. CDR3 protein: CASSLGGSAGANVLTF. The CDR3 coding sequence is TGTGCCAGCAGCTTAGGAGGGTCTGCTGGGGCCAACGTCCTGACTTTC.

The rearrangement uses TRBV11-1 and TRBJ2-7; 7 bases align to TRBD2. Looked up from germline, CDR1 is SGHAT and CDR2 is FQDESV (reference sequence). The ends lost 4 bases at V and 0 bases at J; junction bases unmatched: 6. The CDR3 extends over 15 amino acids. This CDR3 is CASSWNWDYSYEQYF. The CDR3 nucleotides read TGTGCCAGCAGCTGGAATTGGGACTACTCCTACGAGCAGTACTTC.

This clone was recorded only once. The chain joins TRBV10-3 to TRBJ2-3, with 10 bases identical to TRBD2. With 6 bases clipped from V and 2 bases from J, the junction kept 8 bases outside the gene matches. The germline V gene has CDR1 ENHRY and CDR2 SYGVKD. CDR3 length equals 16 residues. CDR3 DNA sequence: TGTGCCATCAGCACCCTAGCGGGGGCAGCCACAGATACGCAGTATTTT. This encodes CAISTLAGAATDTQYF.

This chain links TRBV6-4 with TRBJ2-1; 10 bases match TRBD2. The germline CDR1 and CDR2 sequences are MRHNA and SNTAGT. V dropped 3 bases and J dropped 7; count of bases not matched to a gene: 6. This CDR3 has 15 amino acids. The CDR3 sequence is CASSEEAGGQNEQFF. The CDR3 DNA reads TGTGCCAGCAGTGAAGAAGCGGGGGGGCAGAATGAGCAGTTCTTC.

This sequence joins TRBV19 and TRBJ1-5, with 8 bases fitting TRBD1. The junction had 9 bases not matched to a gene; V was cut back by 3 bases and J by 5 bases. CDR3 length: 16 amino acids. The V gene's germline CDR1 is LNHDA and CDR2 SQIVND (reference sequence). CDR3 region: CASSIWTGFYHQPQHF. The CDR3 DNA reads as TGTGCCAGTAGTATCTGGACAGGGTTTTATCATCAGCCCCAGCATTTT.

The chain uses TRBV4-1 and TRBJ1-1; perhaps TRBD1 as D (6 bases). The V and J ends lost 1 base and 1 base respectively, with 19 bases between them. Germline loops: CDR1 MGHRA, CDR2 YSYEKL. This CDR3 spans 18 amino acids. The CDR3 loop reads CASSQGQGLVGGNTEAFF. In DNA, the CDR3 is TGCGCCAGCAGCCAAGGGCAGGGGCTCGTTGGCGGGAACACTGAAGCTTTCTTT.

The V gene is TRBV6-6, the J gene TRBJ2-2; D is perhaps TRBD2 (6 bases). The germline V and J ends were trimmed by 4 bases and 3 bases, with 9 bases remaining between them. The CDR3 sequence is 14 residues long. Germline assignment: CDR1 MNHNY and CDR2 SVGAGI (reference sequence). The CDR3 coding sequence is TGTGCCAGCAGTTTGGGGGGAGACACCGGGGAGCTGTTTTTT. Amino acids: CASSLGGDTGELFF.

The V call is TRBV4-2, the J call TRBJ2-1; D perhaps matches TRBD2 (6 bases). This CDR3 spans 12 amino acids. Looked up from germline, CDR1 is LGHNA and CDR2 is YNFKEQ. Trimming left V 10 bases short and J 4 bases short, with 11 bases between. CDR3 nucleotides: TGTGCCACAGGAGGGCCATACAATGAGCAGTTCTTC. It translates to CATGGPYNEQFF.